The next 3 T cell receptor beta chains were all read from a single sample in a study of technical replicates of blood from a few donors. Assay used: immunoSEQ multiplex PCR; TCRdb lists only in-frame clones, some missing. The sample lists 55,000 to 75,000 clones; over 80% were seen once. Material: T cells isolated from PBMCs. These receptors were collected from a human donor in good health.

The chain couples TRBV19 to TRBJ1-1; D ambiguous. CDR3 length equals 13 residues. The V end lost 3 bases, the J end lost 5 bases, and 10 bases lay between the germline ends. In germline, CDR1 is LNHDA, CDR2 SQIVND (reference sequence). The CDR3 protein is CASSIGGATEAFF. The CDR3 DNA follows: TGTGCCAGTAGTATCGGTGGAGCAACTGAAGCTTTCTTT.

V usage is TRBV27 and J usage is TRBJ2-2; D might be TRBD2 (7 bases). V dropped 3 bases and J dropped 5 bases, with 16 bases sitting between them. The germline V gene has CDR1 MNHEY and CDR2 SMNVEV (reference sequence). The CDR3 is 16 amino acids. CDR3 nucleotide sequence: TGTGCCAGCAGTTTTTATCCGGGGGGCGTAACCGGGGAGCTGTTTTTT. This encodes CASSFYPGGVTGELFF.

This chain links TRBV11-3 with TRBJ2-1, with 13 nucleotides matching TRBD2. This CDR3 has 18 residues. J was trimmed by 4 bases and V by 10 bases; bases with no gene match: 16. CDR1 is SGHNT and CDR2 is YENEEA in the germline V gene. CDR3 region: CAITRTSGSGAGYNEQFF. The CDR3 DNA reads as TGTGCCATTACTAGGACTAGCGGGAGTGGGGCGGGATACAATGAGCAGTTCTTC.